These 14 T cell receptor beta chains originate from one sample sequenced in a study of identifying expanded T cells in peripheral blood. Measured with immunoSEQ multiplex PCR; TCRdb has only the in-frame clones, and not every one. Here the sample spans 95,000 to 150,000 clones, 84% being singletons. Sequencing was performed on blood. The receptor source for this set is a person aged 18 to 75 in good health.

For the CDR3, the DNA is TGTGCCAGCTCACCAACGGCAGGGAACACTGAAGCTTTCTTT. Its protein product is CASSPTAGNTEAFF. The rearrangement joins TRBV18 to TRBJ1-1, with D unclear. Trimming shortened V by 2 bases and J by 1 base, and 8 bases separated the two germline ends. CDR1 and CDR2 (germline): KGHSH, LQKENI. The CDR3 runs to 14 residues.

The chain joins TRBV7-9 to TRBJ2-5; no reliable D call. Trimming pared 1 base from V and 2 bases from J, leaving 11 bases between. Per the germline V gene, CDR1 is SEHNR and CDR2 is FQNEAQ (reference sequence). The CDR3 sequence is 15 residues long. CDR3 residues: CASSLGLQEQETQYF. The CDR3 DNA sequence: TGTGCCAGCAGCTTAGGTTTGCAGGAACAAGAGACCCAGTACTTC.

Written as DNA, the CDR3 is TGTGCCAGCAGTTACTCCCAGGGCGTGTACGAGCAGTACTTC. This encodes CASSYSQGVYEQYF. V and J are TRBV6-6 and TRBJ2-7; perhaps TRBD1 as D (5 bases). The CDR3 totals 14 residues. CDR1 MNHNY and CDR2 SVGAGI come from the germline V gene (reference sequence). V shed 0 bases and J shed 4 bases, with 10 bases lying between them.

This clone appeared a few times. The J gene is TRBJ1-1, the V gene TRBV19, with unresolved D. CDR1 LNHDA and CDR2 SQIVND come from the germline V gene (reference sequence). The CDR3 runs to 13 residues. The germline V and J ends were trimmed by 3 bases and 5 bases, with 10 bases remaining between them. The CDR3 loop is CASSISTRTEAFF. CDR3 sequence (DNA): TGTGCCAGTAGTATTTCCACGCGGACTGAAGCTTTCTTT.

This clone was observed once. J is TRBJ1-5 and V is TRBV4-1; D uncertain. The CDR3 extends over 16 amino acids. V was trimmed by 0 bases and J by 0 bases, leaving 9 bases between them. CDR1 and CDR2 (germline): MGHRA, YSYEKL. The CDR3 sequence: CASSQESRGSNQPQHF. The CDR3 DNA follows: TGCGCCAGCAGCCAAGAATCTCGGGGTAGCAATCAGCCCCAGCATTTT.

The chain employs TRBV4-1 and TRBJ1-1, with D hard to call. V lost 0 bases to trimming and J lost 1 base, with 15 bases between them. Germline CDR1 MGHRA, CDR2 YSYEKL. The CDR3 consists of 17 residues. This CDR3 reads CASSQDSGRETNTEAFF. CDR3 DNA: TGCGCCAGCAGCCAAGACTCGGGCCGTGAGACGAACACTGAAGCTTTCTTT.

This clone was counted between two and nine times. The chain has TRBV6-6 and TRBJ2-1, with unresolved D. V lost 5 bases and J 0 bases, leaving 11 bases between the germline ends. This CDR3 comprises 15 residues. Germline V gene sequence: CDR1 MNHNY, CDR2 SVGAGI (reference sequence). The CDR3 protein is CASSLGRSSYNEQFF. In DNA, the CDR3 is TGTGCCAGCAGTCTGGGCCGTAGCTCCTACAATGAGCAGTTCTTC.

The chain's CDR3 is CASRLDRALDTIYF. As DNA, the CDR3 is TGTGCCAGCAGATTGGACAGGGCTTTGGACACCATATATTTT. The V gene is TRBV2, the J gene TRBJ1-3; 8 positions match TRBD1. V shed 6 bases, J shed 8 bases, and the junction held 9 bases outside the gene matches. This CDR3 is 14 amino acids long. Germline-derived CDR1 and CDR2 are SNHLY and FYNNEI.

The chain uses TRBV19 and TRBJ2-3, with 9 bases fitting TRBD2. The CDR3 length is 16 residues. Per germline, CDR1 LNHDA and CDR2 SQIVND (reference sequence). The V segment lost 5 bases and the J segment 7 bases; nucleotides outside the gene matches: 13. Here the CDR3 DNA reads TGTGCCAGTAGTCGTATCCCAGTAGCGGGGGCCAATACGCAGTATTTT. Its protein product is CASSRIPVAGANTQYF.

The chain carries TRBV29-1 and TRBJ2-4; weak D call: TRBD1 (6 bases). Germline V gene lookup returns CDR1 SQVTM and CDR2 ANQGSEA. CDR3 length equals 13 residues. The germline V and J ends were trimmed by 2 bases and 1 base, with 6 bases remaining between them. The CDR3 is CSVERGAKNIQYF. The DNA of the CDR3 is TGCAGCGTTGAAAGGGGGGCCAAAAACATTCAGTACTTC.

Note on this clone: A junction boundary mismatches the germline segment, possibly from a read error. The rearrangement links TRBV6-5 to TRBJ1-2; D not resolved. Germline V gene lookup returns CDR1 MNHEY and CDR2 SVGAGI. CDR3 length equals 11 residues. CDR3 loop: CVSSGSYGYTF. CDR3 bases: TGTGTCAGCAGTGGCTCATATGGCTACACCTTC.

This clone was seen more than once but under ten times. This sequence joins TRBV18 and TRBJ2-5; D not certain. Germline-derived CDR1 and CDR2 are KGHSH and LQKENI. The CDR3 loop spans 14 amino acids. V was trimmed by 5 bases and J by 6 bases, leaving 16 bases between them. CDR3: CASSIDRLVKTQYF. CDR3 DNA: TGTGCCAGCTCAATTGACCGGCTCGTAAAGACCCAGTACTTC.

By share, this clone counts as medium-sized. A junction boundary mismatches the germline segment, possibly from a read error. This rearrangement joins TRBV6-5 to TRBJ2-7, with D perhaps TRBD1 (5 bases). Per germline, CDR1 MNHEY and CDR2 SVGAGI. This CDR3 contains 15 residues. CDR3 in DNA: TGTGCCAGCAGTGACTCAAGACAGTCGTACTACGAGCAGTACTTC. This gives the protein CASSDSRQSYYEQYF.

This chain joins TRBV7-2 and TRBJ2-3; D is possibly TRBD1 or TRBD2 (5 bases each). The V gene's germline CDR1 is SGHTA and CDR2 FQGNSA. There are 19 residues in the CDR3. Trimming removed 3 bases at V and 0 bases at J, with 22 bases between. This chain's CDR3 is CASSFPRGTEGTSTDTQYF. The CDR3 DNA reads as TGTGCCAGCAGCTTCCCTAGGGGAACAGAGGGCACTAGCACAGATACGCAGTATTTT.